This T cell receptor beta chain was recovered during a study of blood T cell repertoires in COVID-19. Study in general: Samples taken during acute and convalescent COVID-19 were collected in the United States, Italy and Spain. From T cells, B-cell-depleted T cells, or PBMCs came the material, which was cDNA or gDNA.

CDR3 size: 21 residues. Germline trimming cut 5 bases from V and 4 bases from J; bases unmatched to any gene: 28. Germline CDR1 reads MNHEY; CDR2 reads SMNVEV (reference sequence). How the authors handled the data: Reference gene primer amplification gave nucleated cell count estimates. Using immunoSEQ multiplex PCR, the repertoire was profiled, and TCRdb retains in-frame clones only, with some absent. The V and J calls and the clone size are those of that table, but D and trimming were determined from the DNA. This table has more than 300,000 clones, about 90% appearing once. The sequence came from a man younger than 35 who had recovered from COVID-19. Material for sequencing was peripheral blood. This rearrangement joins TRBV27 to TRBJ1-2; 7 nucleotides align to TRBD1. CDR3 region: CASSPLQVRGTEVGFGYGYTF. CDR3 DNA: TGTGCCAGCAGTCCTCTACAAGTCCGAGGGACAGAAGTGGGGTTTGGCTATGGCTACACCTTC.